This TCR beta chain was profiled in a study of blood T cell repertoires in COVID-19. The CDR3 contains 17 residues. V was clipped by 4 bases and J by 4 bases; unmatched bases: 9. Per germline, CDR1 SGDLS and CDR2 YYNGEE. The assay was immunoSEQ multiplex PCR, and TCRdb's table has in-frame clones only and misses some. The sample carries 150,000 or so clones, 82% recorded once. J is TRBJ2-6 and V is TRBV9; 9 positions agree with TRBD1. Sequenced: peripheral blood. The source is a human donor with acute or convalescent COVID-19. The donor label of this sample is uncertain. CDR3 coding DNA: TGTGCCAGCAGCACCCCGGGACAGGGTTACGGGGCCAACGTCCTGACTTTC. This translates into CASSTPGQGYGANVLTF.